What follows describes a single T cell receptor (beta chain). What it recognizes is unknown. The table came from immunoSEQ multiplex PCR; TCRdb's copy has only in-frame clones and leaves some out. The sample records about 1.9 million clones, 93% being singletons. The data were obtained in a study of shared clonotypes between healthy human individuals. Study results and caveats: Clonotype sharing among donors, it was expected, would be affected by sequencing depth.

In the naive CD8 group, cells lacked CD45RO and were positively selected for CCR7, so terminally differentiated effector memory CD45RA+ cells were left out. This receptor was taken from a young man in good health. Some clones in this sample may be carry-over from other donors' samples. Sample: naive CD8+ T cells from PBMCs.

The CDR3 spells CASSEFGLIGETQYF. For the CDR3, the DNA is TGTGCCAGCAGCGAGTTTGGGCTAATTGGGGAGACCCAGTACTTC. The chain links TRBV6-4 to TRBJ2-5; D is undetermined. The CDR3 is made up of 15 amino acids. The germline V gene encodes CDR1 MRHNA and CDR2 SNTAGT. V gave up 6 bases and J gave up 5 bases, with 19 bases separating them.